This T cell receptor (beta chain) originates from a study of cytomegalovirus exposure and HLA in healthy donors. The PCR used 60 Vbeta and 13 Jbeta primers. TCRdb's copy holds only in-frame clones and misses some; the assay was immunoSEQ multiplex PCR. The sample carries roughly 190,000 clones, around 90% recorded once. From germline, CDR1 is SGHNT and CDR2 YYREEE (reference sequence). V lost 1 base to trimming and J lost 7 bases, with 13 bases between them. The CDR3 extends over 14 amino acids. The origin of this receptor is a young woman in good health and CMV-seronegative. Sequenced: PBMCs. J is TRBJ2-3 and V is TRBV5-4; no clear D. The CDR3 coding sequence is TGTGCCAGCAGCTTGATCTCCAGTGTGTATACGCAGTATTTT. Translation gives CASSLISSVYTQYF.